The TCR beta chain described here comes from a study of spatial heterogeneity in lung cancer. TCRdb fed the 5' RACE reads into MiXCR, producing one record per CDR3 protein. The top ten hold more than 30% of the sample, which has around 13,000 distinct CDR3 sequences, 14% seen once. Indicated time point: sample taken at primary tumor resection. The input material, whole RNA from tumor, nontumor lung or frozen PBMC, was sequenced unsorted. This clonotype was seen ten or more times. V was shortened by 3 bases and J by 0 bases, with 7 bases between the two germline ends. CDR1 is DFQATT, CDR2 SNEGSKA, per germline (reference sequence). The CDR3 is 13 residues long.

This TCR came from a male donor with early-stage non-small cell lung cancer. The starting material was PBMCs, obtained at surgery. The chain carries TRBV20-1 and TRBJ2-3; D ambiguous. The CDR3, as DNA: TGCAGTGCTAGGATAGGTAGCACAGATACGCAGTATTTT. Translated, it gives CSARIGSTDTQYF.